This note documents a single TCR beta chain sequence. In the authors' workflow: Nucleated cell counts were estimated from reference gene primer amplification. The data were produced by immunoSEQ multiplex PCR, yet TCRdb's version contains in-frame clones alone and is incomplete. That table furnishes V, J and clone size, whereas the DNA furnished D and trimming. The top ten hold 2.3% of the sample, which has approximately 390,000 clones, about 89% seen once. Germline CDR1 SGDLS, CDR2 YYNGEE. This CDR3 is built from 14 residues. V dropped 3 bases and J dropped 7 bases, with 16 bases sitting between them. The entry originates in a study of blood T cell repertoires in COVID-19. The wider study: The United States, Italy and Spain were the sources of the acute and convalescent COVID-19 samples. Nucleic acid was either cDNA or gDNA, and it came from T cells, B-cell-depleted T cells, or PBMCs.

The chain has TRBV9 and TRBJ1-2, with D perhaps matching TRBD1 (6 bases). The TCR was taken from a woman aged 60 to 75 with COVID-19, enrolled during active disease. Sequenced: peripheral blood. CDR3 residues: CASSEATGTSGYTF. CDR3 in DNA: TGTGCCAGCAGCGAGGCCACAGGGACGAGTGGCTACACCTTC.